These 22 T cell receptor beta chains came from one sample sequenced in a study of CD8 T cells in Susac syndrome. With random hexamers, reverse transcription was performed on about 0.5 to 1 ug of RNA. TCRdb ran MiXCR on the immunoSEQ multiplex PCR reads and lists one entry per CDR3 protein. The table lists about 180,000 distinct CDR3 sequences, more than 90% of them singletons, with approximately 0.09% in the top ten. Sequences were obtained from CD4+ T cells from PBMCs. The receptors were sampled from a human donor with multiple sclerosis.

The V and J genes are TRBV12-3 or TRBV12-4 and TRBJ2-1; tentative D call: TRBD2 (8 bases). The CDR3 is made up of 16 amino acids. Trimming took off 6 bases at V and 7 bases at J, with 22 bases between the two ends. The CDR3 reads CASRLTGVAGINEQFF. CDR3 DNA: TGTGCCAGCAGACTTACAGGGGTAGCGGGGATTAATGAGCAGTTCTTC.

J is TRBJ2-7 and V is TRBV2, with 7 bases lining up with TRBD1. The junction had 8 bases not matched to a gene; V was cut back by 6 bases and J by 0 bases. The CDR3 loop spans 15 amino acids. Germline values: CDR1 SNHLY, CDR2 FYNNEI. The CDR3 DNA reads as TGTGCCAGCAGATTCGACAGGGCGAGCTCCTACGAGCAGTACTTC. Translated, it gives CASRFDRASSYEQYF. Complete variable domain (other parts from reference TRBV2 and TRBJ2-7): EPEVTQTPSHQVTQMGQEVILRCVPISNHLYFYWYRQILGQKVEFLVSFYNNEISEKSEIFDDQFSVERPDGSNFTLKIRSTKLEDSAMYFCASRFDRASSYEQYFGPGTRLTVT.

The chain links TRBV10-3 to TRBJ1-2; 8 bases fit TRBD1. After removal of 2 bases from V and 5 bases from J, the junction contained 4 bases not matched to a gene. This CDR3 is 14 amino acids long. Germline CDR1 and CDR2: ENHRY and SYGVKD. DNA of the CDR3: TGTGCCATCAGTGAGGGACAGGGTAATTATGGCTACACCTTC. Translation: CAISEGQGNYGYTF.

This CDR3 reads CASSFRDYLELRTQYF. The DNA for the CDR3 is TGTGCCAGCAGCTTCCGGGACTACCTCGAGTTGAGGACCCAGTACTTC. This sequence joins TRBV7-8 and TRBJ2-5, with 7 nucleotides matching TRBD2. CDR1 is SGHVS, CDR2 FQNEAQ, per germline. J gave up 7 bases and V 3 bases, and 14 bases lay outside the gene matches. The length of the CDR3 is 16 residues.

Only one count was recorded for this clonotype. The chain carries TRBV7-2 and TRBJ2-5, with 9 bases matching TRBD2. V was clipped by 5 bases and J by 4 bases; unmatched bases: 5. Germline V CDR1 and CDR2: SGHTA, FQGNSA. CDR3 size: 14 residues. CDR3 in amino acids: CASSRGGGGETQYF. The CDR3 DNA follows: TGTGCCAGCAGCCGCGGGGGGGGTGGAGAGACCCAGTACTTC.

V gene TRBV28 combines with J gene TRBJ1-2; weak D call: TRBD1 (5 bases). The CDR3 has 16 amino acids. CDR1 and CDR2 (germline): MDHEN, SYDVKM. V lost 3 bases, J lost 5 bases, and 19 bases lay in between. The CDR3 region is CASSFLSQGPGYGYTF. In DNA, the CDR3 is TGTGCCAGCAGTTTCCTCTCTCAGGGTCCTGGATATGGCTACACCTTC.

The rearrangement joins TRBV5-6 to TRBJ2-5; D is unclear. CDR1 and CDR2 (germline): SGHDT, YYEEEE. The germline V and J ends were trimmed by 2 bases and 2 bases, with 10 bases remaining between them. The length of the CDR3 is 14 residues. The CDR3 loop reads CASSFVSTQETQYF. CDR3 DNA: TGTGCCAGCAGCTTTGTTTCAACTCAAGAGACCCAGTACTTC.

The V call is TRBV6-5, the J call TRBJ2-1; 13 positions match TRBD2. There are 15 residues in the CDR3. Per the germline V gene, CDR1 is MNHEY and CDR2 is SVGAGI. The ends lost 8 bases at V and 2 bases at J; junction bases unmatched: 3. The CDR3 region has the DNA TGTGCCAGCGGGACTAGCGGGGCCCCCTACAATGAGCAGTTCTTC. Protein product: CASGTSGAPYNEQFF.

The chain couples TRBV28 to TRBJ2-3; D unresolved. This CDR3 has 12 amino acids. Germline V gene data show CDR1 as MDHEN and CDR2 as SYDVKM. With 5 bases removed from V and 5 bases from J, the gap between germline ends came to 8 bases. Here the CDR3 reads CASSLLRDTQYF. CDR3 nucleotide sequence: TGTGCCAGCAGTCTACTTAGAGATACGCAGTATTTT.

The chain combines TRBV19 with TRBJ2-4; 9 bases are shared with TRBD1. Germline CDR1 reads LNHDA; CDR2 reads SQIVND (reference sequence). With 7 bases clipped from V and 6 bases from J, the junction kept 4 bases outside the gene matches. The CDR3 has 13 amino acids. CDR3 sequence: CASTPDRGNIQYF. In DNA form, the CDR3 reads TGTGCCAGTACCCCGGACAGGGGAAACATTCAGTACTTC.

The rearrangement links TRBV19 to TRBJ2-1; TRBD1 matches 10 bases. Germline values: CDR1 LNHDA, CDR2 SQIVND (reference sequence). The CDR3 has 16 residues. The V and J ends lost 6 bases and 0 bases, in that order; junction bases with no gene match: 5. The CDR3 DNA is TGTGCCAGTAGGAACCGGGACAGGGGCTCCTACAATGAGCAGTTCTTC. Encoded protein: CASRNRDRGSYNEQFF.

V gene TRBV12-3 or TRBV12-4 combines with J gene TRBJ2-7, with TRBD1 matching over 7 bases. The ends lost 6 bases at V and 1 base at J; junction bases unmatched: 3. This CDR3 has 13 residues. The CDR3, as DNA: TGTGCCAGCAGCTTGGGACAGTCCTACGAGCAGTACTTC. Protein: CASSLGQSYEQYF.

The chain combines TRBV7-2 with TRBJ2-1; D perhaps matches TRBD2 (6 bases). The CDR3 runs 15 residues. Germline CDR1 reads SGHTA; CDR2 reads FQGNSA. The V end lost 4 bases, the J end lost 4 bases, and 14 bases lay between the germline ends. This CDR3 reads CASSSRPGEYNEQFF. CDR3 DNA: TGTGCCAGCAGCTCCAGGCCGGGGGAATACAATGAGCAGTTCTTC.

This chain connects TRBV12-3 or TRBV12-4 to TRBJ1-2, with TRBD1 as a possible D gene (5 bases). Trimming pared 7 bases from V and 8 bases from J, leaving 17 bases between. This CDR3 contains 13 residues. As DNA, the CDR3 is TGTGCCAGCACCTCGACGGGACCCGGAGGCTACACCTTC. It translates to CASTSTGPGGYTF.

In this sample, this clonotype turned up once. The chain joins TRBV3-1 to TRBJ1-2; 7 bases agree with TRBD1. Unmatched junction bases numbered 12, after V lost 5 bases and J lost 6 bases. The CDR3 has 15 amino acids. Germline values: CDR1 LGHDT, CDR2 YNNKEL (reference sequence). CDR3 region: CASSTRRQGGDGYTF. The CDR3 nucleotides are TGTGCCAGCAGCACGCGTAGACAGGGAGGGGATGGCTACACCTTC.

The CDR3 DNA sequence: TGCAGTGCTACCTCGGACAGGGCAAAGCAAGAGACCCAGTACTTC. Amino acids: CSATSDRAKQETQYF. This chain connects TRBV20-1 to TRBJ2-5; 8 nucleotides align to TRBD1. The CDR3 has 15 residues. Trimming cost V 4 bases and J 2 bases; bases outside gene matches: 9. CDR1 DFQATT and CDR2 SNEGSKA come from the germline V gene (reference sequence).

The chain recombines TRBV11-2 with TRBJ2-7; D is possibly TRBD2 (6 bases). CDR1 is SGHAT, CDR2 FQNNGV, per germline. The CDR3 covers 12 residues. Trimming stripped 5 bases from V and 6 bases from J, with 11 bases between. For the CDR3, the DNA is TGTGCCAGCAGCCCGGCCGGGAGCGAGCAGTACTTC. It codes for CASSPAGSEQYF.

The chain couples TRBV19 to TRBJ1-6, with D uncertain. CDR1 LNHDA and CDR2 SQIVND come from the germline V gene (reference sequence). The length of the CDR3 is 12 residues. V lost 11 bases and J 0 bases, leaving 5 bases between the germline ends. CDR3 nucleotide sequence: TGTGCCGGGAACTCCTATAATTCACCCCTCCACTTT. Its translation is CAGNSYNSPLHF.

The chain carries TRBV13 and TRBJ1-2; TRBD1 agrees at 11 bases. The CDR3 loop spans 16 amino acids. With 5 bases clipped from V and 3 bases from J, the junction kept 8 bases outside the gene matches. The germline CDR1 and CDR2 sequences are PRHDT and FYEKMQ (reference sequence). The CDR3 nucleotides are TGTGCCAGCAGCAAAAGGACAGGGGGCGCCGACTATGGCTACACCTTC. Encoded protein: CASSKRTGGADYGYTF.

V usage is TRBV19 and J usage is TRBJ2-1; 9 bases align to TRBD2. The CDR3 covers 14 residues. Germline trimming cut 7 bases from V and 8 bases from J; bases unmatched to any gene: 9. Germline loops: CDR1 LNHDA, CDR2 SQIVND (reference sequence). The CDR3 is CASNGLAGYDEQFF. The CDR3 bases are TGTGCCAGTAATGGGCTAGCGGGGTACGATGAGCAGTTCTTC. Combining the CDR3 with reference TRBV19 and TRBJ2-1 gives the whole variable domain DGGITQSPKYLFRKEGQNVTLSCEQNLNHDAMYWYRQDPGQGLRLIYYSQIVNDFQKGDIAEGYSVSREKKESFPLTVTSAQKNPTAFYLCASNGLAGYDEQFFGPGTRLTVL.

The chain is built from TRBV7-3 and TRBJ1-1; D gene uncertain. Trimming stripped 3 bases from V and 2 bases from J, with 7 bases between. Germline assignment: CDR1 SGHTA and CDR2 FQGTGA. The CDR3 runs to 13 residues. The DNA of the CDR3 is TGTGCCAGCAGCTTCGCCCCAAACACTGAAGCTTTCTTT. The encoded protein is CASSFAPNTEAFF.

CDR3 nucleotide sequence: TGTGCCAGCAGCTCCCCGGGACAGGGGACCTACGAGCAGTACTTC. Its translation is CASSSPGQGTYEQYF. The V call is TRBV7-9, the J call TRBJ2-7; 10 bases agree with TRBD1. V trimming: 4 bases; J trimming: 2 bases; junction bases outside the gene matches: 5. This CDR3 comprises 15 residues. CDR1 SEHNR and CDR2 FQNEAQ come from the germline V gene (reference sequence).